Shown below are 21 T cell receptor beta chains from a single sample sequenced in a study of T cell clusters in autoimmune cytopenias. TRB was amplified from around 250 ng of peripheral blood genomic DNA per sample. TRB rearrangements were amplified by touch-down multiplex PCR with mixed TRB-A/B primers. TCRdb re-analyzed the multiplex PCR reads; it lists each CDR3 protein once, without DNA. This sample's clone table lists some 15,000 distinct CDR3 sequences. The specimen sequenced was peripheral blood. The receptors shown here come from a human donor with an autoimmune cytopenia or autoimmune hepatitis (not recorded which).

The rearrangement links TRBV6-6 to TRBJ1-3. The CDR3 has 17 amino acids. Germline CDR1 reads MNHNY; CDR2 reads SVGAGI (reference sequence). CDR3 region: CASSEPSGRASGNTIYF.

This clonotype is identified as medium-sized from frequency. The V and J genes are TRBV30 and TRBJ2-2. The length of the CDR3 is 11 residues. CDR1 GTSNPN and CDR2 SVGIG come from the germline V gene (reference sequence). CDR3 sequence reads: CAWSETGELFF.

The V gene is TRBV30, the J gene TRBJ2-5. Germline CDR1 GTSNPN, CDR2 SVGIG (reference sequence). The CDR3 spans 13 residues. CDR3 loop: CAWSGPIGETQYF.

This chain joins TRBV11-1 and TRBJ2-6; there is no DNA to check the TCRdb D call of TRBD1. Germline values: CDR1 SGHAT, CDR2 FQDESV (reference sequence). There are 15 residues in the CDR3. CDR3 protein: CASSSTGLGANVLTF.

The chain employs TRBV20-1 and TRBJ2-1; the D gene TCRdb calls, TRBD1, cannot be checked with no DNA. The CDR3 loop spans 13 amino acids. In germline, CDR1 is DFQATT, CDR2 SNEGSKA (reference sequence). The CDR3 reads CSARDLQGNEQFF.

This chain connects TRBV19 to TRBJ1-5; the D call from TCRdb, TRBD1, cannot be confirmed without DNA. The CDR3 runs to 13 residues. Germline values: CDR1 LNHDA, CDR2 SQIVND (reference sequence). CDR3 amino acids: CASRDNSNQPQHF.

This chain connects TRBV19 to TRBJ2-7; TCRdb calls TRBD1, which cannot be checked without DNA. This CDR3 comprises 15 residues. Germline V gene lookup returns CDR1 LNHDA and CDR2 SQIVND (reference sequence). CDR3 sequence: CASSIDGQGAYEQYF.

The chain is built from TRBV19 and TRBJ2-7; with no DNA, the TCRdb D assignment of TRBD2 cannot be verified. CDR3 length: 15 residues. Germline CDR1 is LNHDA and CDR2 is SQIVND (reference sequence). The CDR3 here is CASSRLAGGSYEQYF.

The chain has TRBV18 and TRBJ1-5; TCRdb picks TRBD1, but there is no DNA to check that call. Germline V lookup: CDR1 KGHSH, CDR2 LQKENI. The CDR3 contains 13 residues. The CDR3 here is CASSPNRDATQHF.

The chain carries TRBV6-1 and TRBJ2-7; TCRdb selects TRBD2, and the lack of DNA leaves this call unchecked. This CDR3 has 13 residues. The V gene's germline CDR1 is MNHNS and CDR2 SASEGT. Here the CDR3 reads CASGREITYEQYF.

By frequency, this clonotype is medium-sized. The CDR3 is CASSLSGLDSPLHF. The rearrangement uses TRBV6-5 and TRBJ1-6; TCRdb's D gene call, TRBD1, goes unchecked for lack of DNA. The germline gives CDR1 MNHEY, CDR2 SVGAGI. This CDR3 has 14 amino acids.

The genes are TRBV5-6 and TRBJ2-7. The CDR3 has 14 residues. The germline V gene encodes CDR1 SGHDT and CDR2 YYEEEE. Here the CDR3 reads CASSLRELSYEQYF.

The V gene is TRBV5-1, the J gene TRBJ1-6; there is no DNA to check the TCRdb D call of TRBD1. Germline V CDR1 and CDR2: SGHRS, YFSETQ. The CDR3 loop spans 14 amino acids. This CDR3 is CASSLDRGNSPLHF.

This chain uses TRBV6-5 with TRBJ2-1; no DNA is available, so the TRBD2 call from TCRdb remains unchecked. CDR1 MNHEY and CDR2 SVGAGI come from the germline V gene. The CDR3 consists of 16 residues. Here the CDR3 reads CASSYEAGGSYNEQFF.

The gene calls are TRBV7-2 and TRBJ2-5; TCRdb gives TRBD1 as the D gene, but with no DNA this cannot be confirmed. Germline CDR1 reads SGHTA; CDR2 reads FQGNSA. This CDR3 contains 14 residues. This CDR3 reads CASSIQGAKETQYF.

V gene TRBV12-3 or TRBV12-4 combines with J gene TRBJ2-7; TCRdb selects TRBD2, and the lack of DNA leaves this call unchecked. CDR3 length equals 14 residues. This CDR3 is CASRRTTGVYEQYF.

The chain's CDR3 is CASSLDAGSNEQFF. The J gene is TRBJ2-1, the V gene TRBV13; there is no DNA to check the TCRdb D call of TRBD2. The CDR3 has 14 amino acids. Germline V gene lookup returns CDR1 PRHDT and CDR2 FYEKMQ (reference sequence). Full variable domain (rest looked up from reference TRBV13 and TRBJ2-1): AAGVIQSPRHLIKEKRETATLKCYPIPRHDTVYWYQQGPGQDPQFLISFYEKMQSDKGSIPDRFSAQQFSDYHSELNMSSLELGDSALYFCASSLDAGSNEQFFGPGTRLTVL.

V usage is TRBV20-1 and J usage is TRBJ2-5; TCRdb lists TRBD2, though no DNA is available to test this call. The CDR3 sequence is 12 residues long. From germline, CDR1 is DFQATT and CDR2 SNEGSKA (reference sequence). The CDR3 is CALYGLAGRRNF.

The CDR3 spells CASAPGNEQFF. V and J are TRBV12-3 or TRBV12-4 and TRBJ2-1; checking the TCRdb D call of TRBD1 is not possible without DNA. The CDR3 is made up of 11 amino acids.

The rearrangement uses TRBV12-3 or TRBV12-4 and TRBJ2-7; TCRdb returns TRBD1, unconfirmable since there is no DNA. The CDR3 totals 13 residues. The CDR3 spells CASSLQGSYEQYF.

V gene TRBV11-2 combines with J gene TRBJ1-2; TCRdb gives TRBD1 as the D gene, but with no DNA this cannot be confirmed. The germline V gene encodes CDR1 SGHAT and CDR2 FQNNGV. CDR3 length: 15 amino acids. This CDR3 is CASRPKTGADYGYTF.